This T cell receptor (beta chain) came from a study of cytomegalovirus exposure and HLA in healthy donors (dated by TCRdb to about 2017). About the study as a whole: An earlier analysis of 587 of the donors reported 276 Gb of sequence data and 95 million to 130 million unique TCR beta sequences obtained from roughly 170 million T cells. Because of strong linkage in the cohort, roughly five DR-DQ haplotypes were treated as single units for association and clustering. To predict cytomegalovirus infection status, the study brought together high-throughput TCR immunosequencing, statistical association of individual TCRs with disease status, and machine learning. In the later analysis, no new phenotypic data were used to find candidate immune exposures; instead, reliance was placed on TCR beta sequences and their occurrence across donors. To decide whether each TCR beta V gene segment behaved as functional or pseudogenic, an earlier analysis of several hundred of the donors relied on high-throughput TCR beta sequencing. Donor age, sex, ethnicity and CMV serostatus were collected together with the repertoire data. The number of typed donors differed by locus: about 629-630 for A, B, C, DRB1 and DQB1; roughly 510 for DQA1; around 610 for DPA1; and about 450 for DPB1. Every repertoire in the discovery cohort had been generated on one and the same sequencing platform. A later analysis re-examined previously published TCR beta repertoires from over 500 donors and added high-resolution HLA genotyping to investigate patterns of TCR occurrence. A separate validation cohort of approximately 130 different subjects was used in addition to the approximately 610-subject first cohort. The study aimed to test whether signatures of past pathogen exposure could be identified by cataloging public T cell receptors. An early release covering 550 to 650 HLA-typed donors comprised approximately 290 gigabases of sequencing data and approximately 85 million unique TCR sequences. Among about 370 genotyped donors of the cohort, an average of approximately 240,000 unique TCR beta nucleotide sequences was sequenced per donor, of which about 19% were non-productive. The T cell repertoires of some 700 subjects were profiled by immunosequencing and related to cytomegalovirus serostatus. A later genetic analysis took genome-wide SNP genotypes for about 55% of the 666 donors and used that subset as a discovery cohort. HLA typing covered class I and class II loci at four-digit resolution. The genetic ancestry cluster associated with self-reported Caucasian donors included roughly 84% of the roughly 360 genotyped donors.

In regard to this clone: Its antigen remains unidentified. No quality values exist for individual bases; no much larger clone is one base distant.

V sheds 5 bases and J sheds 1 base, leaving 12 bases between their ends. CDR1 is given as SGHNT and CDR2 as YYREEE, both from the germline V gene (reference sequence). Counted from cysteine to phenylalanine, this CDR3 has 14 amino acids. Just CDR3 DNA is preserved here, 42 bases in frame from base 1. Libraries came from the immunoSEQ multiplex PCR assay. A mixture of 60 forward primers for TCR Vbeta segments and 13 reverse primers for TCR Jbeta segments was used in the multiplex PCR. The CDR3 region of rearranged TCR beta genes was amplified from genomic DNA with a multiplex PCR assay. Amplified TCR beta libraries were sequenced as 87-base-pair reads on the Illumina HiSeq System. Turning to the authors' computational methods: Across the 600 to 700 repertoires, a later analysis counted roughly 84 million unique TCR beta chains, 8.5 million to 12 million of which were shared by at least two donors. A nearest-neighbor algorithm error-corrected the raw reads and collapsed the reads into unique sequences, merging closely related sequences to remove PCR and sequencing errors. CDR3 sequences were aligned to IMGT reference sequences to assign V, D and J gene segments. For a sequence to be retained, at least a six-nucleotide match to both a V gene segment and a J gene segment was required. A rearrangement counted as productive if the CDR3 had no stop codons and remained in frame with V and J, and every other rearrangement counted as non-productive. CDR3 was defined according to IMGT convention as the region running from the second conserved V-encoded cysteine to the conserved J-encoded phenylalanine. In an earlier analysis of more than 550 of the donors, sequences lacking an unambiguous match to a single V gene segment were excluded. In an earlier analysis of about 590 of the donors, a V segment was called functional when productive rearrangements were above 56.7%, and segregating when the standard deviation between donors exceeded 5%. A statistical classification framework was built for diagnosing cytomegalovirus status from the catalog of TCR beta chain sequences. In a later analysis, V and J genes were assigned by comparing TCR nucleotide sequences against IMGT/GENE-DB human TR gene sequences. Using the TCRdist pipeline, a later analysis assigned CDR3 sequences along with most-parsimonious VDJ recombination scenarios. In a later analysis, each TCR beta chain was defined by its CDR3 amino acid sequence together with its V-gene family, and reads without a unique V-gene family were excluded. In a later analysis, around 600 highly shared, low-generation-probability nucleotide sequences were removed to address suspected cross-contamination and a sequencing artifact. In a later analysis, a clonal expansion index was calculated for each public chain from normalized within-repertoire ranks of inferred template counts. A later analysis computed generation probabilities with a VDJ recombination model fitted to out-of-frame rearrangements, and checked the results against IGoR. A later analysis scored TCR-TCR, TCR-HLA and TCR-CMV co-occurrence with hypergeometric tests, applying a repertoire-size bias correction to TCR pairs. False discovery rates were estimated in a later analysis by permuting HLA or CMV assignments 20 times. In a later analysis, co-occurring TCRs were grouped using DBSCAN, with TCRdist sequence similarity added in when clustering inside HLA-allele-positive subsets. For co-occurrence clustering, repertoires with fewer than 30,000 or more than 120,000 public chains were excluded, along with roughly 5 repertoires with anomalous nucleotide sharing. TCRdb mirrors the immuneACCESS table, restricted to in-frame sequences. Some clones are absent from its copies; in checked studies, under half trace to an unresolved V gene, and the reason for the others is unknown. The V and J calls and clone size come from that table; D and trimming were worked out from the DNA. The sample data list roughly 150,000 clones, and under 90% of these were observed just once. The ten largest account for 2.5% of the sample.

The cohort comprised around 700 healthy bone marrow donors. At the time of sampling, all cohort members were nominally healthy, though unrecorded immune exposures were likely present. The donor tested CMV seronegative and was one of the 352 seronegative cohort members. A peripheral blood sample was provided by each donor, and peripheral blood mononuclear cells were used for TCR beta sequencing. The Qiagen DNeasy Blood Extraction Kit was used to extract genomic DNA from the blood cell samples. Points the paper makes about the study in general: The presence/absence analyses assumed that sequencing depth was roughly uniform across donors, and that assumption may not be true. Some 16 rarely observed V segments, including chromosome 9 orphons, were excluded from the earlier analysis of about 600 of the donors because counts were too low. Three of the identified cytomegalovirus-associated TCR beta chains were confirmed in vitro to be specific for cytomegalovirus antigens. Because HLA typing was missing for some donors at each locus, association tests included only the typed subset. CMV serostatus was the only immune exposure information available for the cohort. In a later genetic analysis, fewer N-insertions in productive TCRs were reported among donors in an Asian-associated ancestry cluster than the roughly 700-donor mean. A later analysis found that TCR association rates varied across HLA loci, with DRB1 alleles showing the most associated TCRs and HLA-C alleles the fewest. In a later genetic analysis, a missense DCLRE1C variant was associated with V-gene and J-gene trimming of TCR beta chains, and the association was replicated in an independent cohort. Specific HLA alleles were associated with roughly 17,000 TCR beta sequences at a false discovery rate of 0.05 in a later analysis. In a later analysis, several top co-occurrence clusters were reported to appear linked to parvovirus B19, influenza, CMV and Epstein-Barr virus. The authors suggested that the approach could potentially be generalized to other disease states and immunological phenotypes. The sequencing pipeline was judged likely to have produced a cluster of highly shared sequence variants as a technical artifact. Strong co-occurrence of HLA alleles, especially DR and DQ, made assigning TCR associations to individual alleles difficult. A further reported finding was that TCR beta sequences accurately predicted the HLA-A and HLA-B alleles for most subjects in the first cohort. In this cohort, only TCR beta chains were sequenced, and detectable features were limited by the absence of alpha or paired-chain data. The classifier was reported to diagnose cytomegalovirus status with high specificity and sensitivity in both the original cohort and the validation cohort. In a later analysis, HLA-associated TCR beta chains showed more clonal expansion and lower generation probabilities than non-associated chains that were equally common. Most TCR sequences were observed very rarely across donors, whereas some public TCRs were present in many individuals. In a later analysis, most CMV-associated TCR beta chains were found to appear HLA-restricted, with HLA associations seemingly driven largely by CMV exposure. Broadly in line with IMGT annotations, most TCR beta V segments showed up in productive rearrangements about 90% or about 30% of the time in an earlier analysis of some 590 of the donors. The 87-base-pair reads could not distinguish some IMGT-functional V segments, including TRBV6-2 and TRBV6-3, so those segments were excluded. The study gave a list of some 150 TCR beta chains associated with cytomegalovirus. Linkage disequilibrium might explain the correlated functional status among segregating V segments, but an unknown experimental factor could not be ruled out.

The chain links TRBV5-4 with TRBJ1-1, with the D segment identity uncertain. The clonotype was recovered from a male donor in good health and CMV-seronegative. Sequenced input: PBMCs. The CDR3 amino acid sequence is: CASSSAFGNTEAFF. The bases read TGTGCCAGCAGTTCTGCTTTCGGGAACACTGAAGCTTTCTTT.